A single sample gave rise to the 25 T cell receptor beta chains below, sequenced in a study of shared clonotypes between healthy human individuals. Clones were sequenced by immunoSEQ multiplex PCR, and TCRdb holds only the in-frame ones, with some missing. The sample has some 1,400,000 clones, over 95% seen once; the top ten hold more than 0.9%. Sequences were obtained from naive CD4+ T cells sorted from blood. Noted subset: CD45RA+ positively selected. These receptors were collected from a man between 25 and 39 years old in good health.

About this clone itself: This same CDR3 is encoded by further DNA sequences in the sample. V is TRBV20-1 and J is TRBJ2-5; D uncertain. Trimming took 2 bases from V and 4 from J, leaving 5 bases between them. Germline V gene lookup returns CDR1 DFQATT and CDR2 SNEGSKA (reference sequence). The CDR3 extends over 11 amino acids. Here the CDR3 reads CSARLGETQYF. The CDR3 coding sequence is TGCAGTGCTAGACTCGGAGAGACCCAGTACTTC.

The CDR3, as DNA: TGTGCCAGCAGTGGAGGGGACAGGGTAGGCACTGAAGCTTTCTTT. It specifies CASSGGDRVGTEAFF. This sequence joins TRBV2 and TRBJ1-1, with 9 bases aligning to TRBD1. Looked up from germline, CDR1 is SNHLY and CDR2 is FYNNEI. The CDR3 has 15 residues. J was trimmed by 4 bases and V by 4 bases; bases with no gene match: 7.

The chain couples TRBV28 to TRBJ2-7; 8 bases fit TRBD1. The CDR3 totals 14 residues. Germline V gives CDR1 MDHEN, CDR2 SYDVKM. Trimming removed 6 bases from V and 2 bases from J; junction bases left unmatched: 6. The CDR3 region is CASSQGQVPYEQYF. CDR3 bases: TGTGCCAGCAGCCAGGGACAGGTTCCCTACGAGCAGTACTTC.

This chain connects TRBV5-1 to TRBJ2-1, with D perhaps matching TRBD1 (6 bases). The germline V gene has CDR1 SGHRS and CDR2 YFSETQ. The CDR3 length is 18 residues. With 5 bases removed from V and 10 bases from J, the gap between germline ends came to 31 bases. CDR3 in DNA: TGCGCCAGCAGGTGGACCTTCCCAGGGGCAAGTGGGAATTGGGAGCAGTTCTTC. It codes for CASRWTFPGASGNWEQFF.

The V and J genes are TRBV30 and TRBJ1-4; maybe TRBD1 (5 bases). CDR3 size: 15 residues. Germline CDR1 reads GTSNPN; CDR2 reads SVGIG (reference sequence). Deletions cut 0 bases from V and 1 base from J, with 9 bases between. Here the CDR3 reads CAWSVMGVTNEKLFF. DNA for the CDR3: TGTGCCTGGAGTGTGATGGGGGTAACTAATGAAAAACTGTTTTTT.

The chain uses TRBV2 and TRBJ2-3; TRBD2 aligns across 8 bases. Germline V gene data show CDR1 as SNHLY and CDR2 as FYNNEI. This CDR3 region has 14 residues. Unmatched junction bases numbered 6, after V lost 5 bases and J lost 5 bases. The DNA of the CDR3 is TGTGCCAGCAGTCCGGGACTAGGGGGAGATACGCAGTATTTT. Its translation: CASSPGLGGDTQYF.

The chain joins TRBV29-1 to TRBJ2-1, with D possibly matching TRBD1 (5 bases). This CDR3 is built from 14 residues. Trimming took off 6 bases at V and 2 bases at J, with 14 bases between the two ends. The germline V gene encodes CDR1 SQVTM and CDR2 ANQGSEA. CDR3 residues: CSVADSVTYNEQFF. The CDR3 coding sequence is TGCAGCGTGGCCGACAGTGTCACCTACAATGAGCAGTTCTTC.

The rearrangement links TRBV7-9 to TRBJ2-2; D unresolved. The CDR3 length is 13 residues. Germline values: CDR1 SEHNR, CDR2 FQNEAQ (reference sequence). The V end was cut by 2 bases, the J end by 6 bases, with 7 bases between. The CDR3 region is CASSLLRAGELFF. The CDR3 DNA reads TGTGCCAGCAGCTTATTGCGAGCCGGGGAGCTGTTTTTT.

The chain combines TRBV7-2 with TRBJ2-7; tentative D call: TRBD1 (6 bases). Trimming took off 3 bases at V and 9 bases at J, with 33 bases between the two ends. This CDR3 contains 19 residues. Germline lookup yields CDR1 SGHTA and CDR2 FQGNSA. CDR3 DNA sequence: TGTGCCAGCAGCTTTTACGGACAGTACTTTACGACTCCCACAGTTCGGCAGTACTTC. This gives the protein CASSFYGQYFTTPTVRQYF.

The CDR3 protein is CAGGLAGTGELFF. Here the CDR3 DNA reads TGTGCCGGGGGACTAGCGGGCACCGGGGAGCTGTTTTTT. This chain links TRBV7-9 with TRBJ2-2; 12 bases map to TRBD2. The CDR3 runs 13 residues. V gave up 11 bases and J gave up 4 bases; unmatched junction bases: 2. The germline V gene encodes CDR1 SEHNR and CDR2 FQNEAQ (reference sequence).

The rearrangement uses TRBV28 and TRBJ2-7, with D unclear. Trimming left V 6 bases short and J 7 bases short, with 10 bases between. In germline, CDR1 is MDHEN, CDR2 SYDVKM. There are 11 residues in the CDR3. CDR3 sequence reads: CASSLSQEQYF. CDR3 bases: TGTGCCAGCAGCCTTAGCCAGGAGCAGTACTTC.

This chain uses TRBV6-6 with TRBJ2-7; TRBD1 might be the D (6 bases). CDR3 length: 15 residues. Germline V gives CDR1 MNHNY, CDR2 SVGAGI (reference sequence). Trimming pared 5 bases from V and 0 bases from J, leaving 14 bases between. CDR3 in amino acids: CASSPTGLSSYEQYF. The CDR3, as DNA: TGTGCCAGCAGTCCGACAGGATTAAGCTCCTACGAGCAGTACTTC.

The chain employs TRBV2 and TRBJ2-5; perhaps TRBD1 as D (5 bases). The CDR3 sequence is 14 residues long. Deletions cut 4 bases from V and 7 bases from J, with 16 bases between. Germline-derived CDR1 and CDR2 are SNHLY and FYNNEI. The CDR3 is CASSVKGLWGTQYF. DNA of the CDR3: TGTGCCAGCAGTGTGAAGGGGCTATGGGGGACCCAGTACTTC.

This sequence joins TRBV5-4 and TRBJ2-7; D not resolved. Trimming shortened V by 0 bases and J by 3 bases, and 7 bases separated the two germline ends. This CDR3 spans 13 amino acids. In germline, CDR1 is SGHNT, CDR2 YYREEE (reference sequence). Here the CDR3 reads CASSLEADYEQYF. CDR3 sequence (DNA): TGTGCCAGCAGCTTGGAGGCAGACTACGAGCAGTACTTC.

As for this clone: This sample includes further DNA sequences coding for the same CDR3. The chain employs TRBV5-8 and TRBJ2-7; D tentatively fits TRBD1 or TRBD2 (5 bases each). CDR3 length equals 16 residues. The germline CDR1 and CDR2 sequences are SGHTS and YDEGEE. V was shortened by 1 base and J by 1 base, with 15 bases between the two germline ends. Written as DNA, the CDR3 is TGTGCCAGCAGCTTGTTATTTGGGACCGAGTCCTACGAGCAGTACTTC. Protein: CASSLLFGTESYEQYF.

In nucleotides, the CDR3 is TGTGCCAGCAGCGTAGACCCGTCTACTGGAGGGACCCAGTACTTC. Its translation: CASSVDPSTGGTQYF. V and J are TRBV9 and TRBJ2-5, with a possible D match to TRBD2 (5 bases). V dropped 0 bases and J dropped 7 bases, with 16 bases sitting between them. The CDR3 contains 15 residues. Germline CDR1 SGDLS, CDR2 YYNGEE. The full variable domain, in which reference TRBV9 and TRBJ2-5 provide the parts outside the CDR3, is DSGVTQTPKHLITATGQRVTLRCSPRSGDLSVYWYQQSLDQGLQFLIQYYNGEERAKGNILERFSAQQFPDLHSELNLSSLELGDSALYFCASSVDPSTGGTQYFGPGTRLLVL.

The chain recombines TRBV10-1 with TRBJ1-2; D is uncertain. Deletions cut 5 bases from V and 4 bases from J, with 14 bases between. CDR3 length: 14 residues. Germline lookup yields CDR1 WNHNN and CDR2 SYGVQD (reference sequence). The CDR3 protein is CASSLDSGGYGYTF. CDR3 DNA sequence: TGCGCCAGCAGTTTGGACTCGGGTGGCTATGGCTACACCTTC.

This clone was seen a single time. V and J are TRBV28 and TRBJ2-7, with TRBD2 identical over 11 bases. CDR3 length equals 15 residues. V shed 3 bases and J 6 bases; nucleotides not matched to a gene: 7. The germline V gene has CDR1 MDHEN and CDR2 SYDVKM. The CDR3 protein is CASSLRLAGSGEQYF. Here the CDR3 DNA reads TGTGCCAGCAGTTTGAGACTAGCGGGATCGGGCGAGCAGTACTTC.

The chain employs TRBV19 and TRBJ2-1, with 14 bases lining up with TRBD2. In germline, CDR1 is LNHDA, CDR2 SQIVND (reference sequence). The length of the CDR3 is 17 residues. V gave up 8 bases and J gave up 3 bases; unmatched junction bases: 9. The CDR3 is CASAGTSGRWDYNEQFF. The CDR3 DNA reads TGTGCCAGTGCCGGGACTAGCGGGAGATGGGACTACAATGAGCAGTTCTTC.

Here the CDR3 DNA reads TGCGCCAGCAGCCAAGATCAGTCCCTGCGAATGAGGGAGCAGTACTTC. Protein: CASSQDQSLRMREQYF. This rearrangement joins TRBV4-1 to TRBJ2-7; D is uncertain. V dropped 0 bases and J dropped 7 bases, with 19 bases sitting between them. Germline V gene sequence: CDR1 MGHRA, CDR2 YSYEKL. The CDR3 covers 16 residues.

The chain joins TRBV4-3 to TRBJ1-3; 12 bases fit TRBD1. CDR3 length: 16 residues. Germline lookup yields CDR1 LGHNA and CDR2 YSLEER. Losses at the gene ends were 3 bases for V and 4 bases for J; bases not matched to a gene: 4. The CDR3 reads CASSQGQGARGNTIYF. The DNA of the CDR3 is TGCGCCAGCAGCCAGGGACAGGGGGCGAGGGGAAACACCATATATTTT.

The rearrangement uses TRBV5-6 and TRBJ2-1; TRBD1 matches at 11 bases. With 4 bases clipped from V and 4 bases from J, the junction kept 10 bases outside the gene matches. Germline-derived CDR1 and CDR2 are SGHDT and YYEEEE. This CDR3 is 17 amino acids long. The CDR3 nucleotides are TGTGCCAGCAGCGGAGGACAGGGGGCTCGGTCGTACAATGAGCAGTTCTTC. It translates to CASSGGQGARSYNEQFF.

This chain links TRBV27 with TRBJ2-7, with D possibly TRBD2 on 7 matching bases. Germline lookup yields CDR1 MNHEY and CDR2 SMNVEV (reference sequence). The CDR3 is made up of 14 amino acids. The germline V and J ends were trimmed by 9 bases and 7 bases, with 22 bases remaining between them. CDR3 bases: TGTGCCAGTGGGCCGGGGGGCTCCCTTTCTGAGCAGTACTTC. This gives the protein CASGPGGSLSEQYF.

The genes are TRBV4-1 and TRBJ1-2; TRBD1 matches at 7 bases. The germline V gene has CDR1 MGHRA and CDR2 YSYEKL. The CDR3 is 16 residues long. Trimming took 1 base from V and 5 from J; bases not matched to a gene: 10. Here the CDR3 DNA reads TGCGCCAGCAGCCAAGGGGGAACAGGGGCCTATTATGGCTACACCTTC. Its translation is CASSQGGTGAYYGYTF.

This sequence joins TRBV7-3 and TRBJ2-1; either TRBD1 or TRBD2 may supply D (5 bases each). Trimming left V 2 bases short and J 9 bases short, with 14 bases between. The CDR3 covers 14 residues. Germline lookup yields CDR1 SGHTA and CDR2 FQGTGA. DNA of the CDR3: TGTGCCAGCAGCTTAGACCTCAGGGCGGGTGAGCAGTTCTTC. Residues: CASSLDLRAGEQFF.